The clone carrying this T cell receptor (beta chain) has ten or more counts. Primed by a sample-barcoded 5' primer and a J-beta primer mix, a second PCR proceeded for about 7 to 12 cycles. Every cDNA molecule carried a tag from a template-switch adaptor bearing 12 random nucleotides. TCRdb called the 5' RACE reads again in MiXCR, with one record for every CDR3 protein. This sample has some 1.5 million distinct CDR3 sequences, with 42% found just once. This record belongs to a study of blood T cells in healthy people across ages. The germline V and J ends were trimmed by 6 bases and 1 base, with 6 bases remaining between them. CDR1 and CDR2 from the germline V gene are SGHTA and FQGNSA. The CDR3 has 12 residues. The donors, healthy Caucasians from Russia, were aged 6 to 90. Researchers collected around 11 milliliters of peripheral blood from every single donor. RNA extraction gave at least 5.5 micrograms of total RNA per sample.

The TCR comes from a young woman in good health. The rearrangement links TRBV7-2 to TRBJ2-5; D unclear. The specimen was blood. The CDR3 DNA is TGTGCCAGCAGTTTCGCCCAAGAGACCCAGTACTTC. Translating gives CASSFAQETQYF.